This is a list of T cell receptor beta chains from one sample in a study of beta chain features in type 1 diabetes. Profiled with immunoSEQ multiplex PCR; TCRdb holds only in-frame clones, not every one. The table records under 850,000 clones, about an eighth of them present only once. Sample: naive CD4+ T cells from blood. These receptors were taken from a man aged 18 to 29 with type 1 diabetes. The CDR3 runs from the conserved cysteine through the conserved F or W. A D gene is named only where the DNA matches it firmly. Clone size is not always given. Where it is, it says once, few, many or a class for expanded clones.

j_call: TRBJ2-7; d_call: TRBD2; clone_size: .; v_call: TRBV18; cdr3_nt: TGTGCCAGCTCACCTGGACTAGCGGGGGACGAGCAGTACTTC; cdr3_aa: CASSPGLAGDEQYF
j_call: TRBJ2-1; d_call: .; clone_size: .; v_call: TRBV2; cdr3_nt: TGTGCCGGAAAGGACTCCTCCAATGAGCAGTTCTTC; cdr3_aa: CAGKDSSNEQFF
j_call: TRBJ1-2; d_call: TRBD1; clone_size: .; v_call: TRBV7-9; cdr3_nt: TGTGCCAGCAGCTGGACAGGGGATTCCTATGGCTACACCTTC; cdr3_aa: CASSWTGDSYGYTF
j_call: TRBJ2-1; d_call: TRBD1; clone_size: .; v_call: TRBV7-2; cdr3_nt: TGTGCCAGCAGCCCCTGGGACAGCTCCTACAATGAGCAGTTCTTC; cdr3_aa: CASSPWDSSYNEQFF
j_call: TRBJ1-5; d_call: .; clone_size: few; v_call: TRBV4-2; cdr3_nt: TGTGCCAGCAGCCAAGGCGGGGTACAGGAGGCCCAGCATTTT; cdr3_aa: CASSQGGVQEAQHF
j_call: TRBJ1-4; d_call: .; clone_size: .; v_call: TRBV30; cdr3_nt: TGTGCCTGGAGTAGGAACAGCATAGAGGAAAAACTGTTTTTT; cdr3_aa: CAWSRNSIEEKLFF
j_call: TRBJ1-2; d_call: TRBD1; clone_size: few; v_call: TRBV18; cdr3_nt: TGTGCCAGCTCACCGGGACAGACGGGGAACTATGGCTACACCTTC; cdr3_aa: CASSPGQTGNYGYTF
j_call: TRBJ2-5; d_call: .; clone_size: .; v_call: TRBV5-1; cdr3_nt: TGCGCCAGCGGAGACAATAAGGACACAGAGACCCAGTACTTC; cdr3_aa: CASGDNKDTETQYF
j_call: TRBJ1-2; d_call: .; clone_size: .; v_call: TRBV11-2; cdr3_nt: TGTGCCAGCAGCCCCCCCGTCGGGGGGGCCTGGGGCTACACCTTC; cdr3_aa: CASSPPVGGAWGYTF
j_call: TRBJ2-3; d_call: .; clone_size: few; v_call: TRBV15; cdr3_nt: TGTGCCACCAGCAGAGATCCCGGAGATACGCAGTATTTT; cdr3_aa: CATSRDPGDTQYF
j_call: TRBJ1-1; d_call: TRBD1; clone_size: .; v_call: TRBV4-2; cdr3_nt: TGTGCCAGCAGCCAAGATGTCGGACAGGGTGGCACTGAAGCTTTCTTT; cdr3_aa: CASSQDVGQGGTEAFF
j_call: TRBJ2-1; d_call: .; clone_size: .; v_call: TRBV9; cdr3_nt: TGTGCCAGCAGCGTAGTAACAGGTAGCGTTGAGCAGCTCTTC; cdr3_aa: CASSVVTGSVEQLF
j_call: TRBJ2-5; d_call: TRBD1; clone_size: .; v_call: TRBV5-4; cdr3_nt: TGTGCCAGCAGCTTGGGCGAGGGACAGACATCAGAGACCCAGTACTTC; cdr3_aa: CASSLGEGQTSETQYF
j_call: TRBJ1-2; d_call: TRBD1; clone_size: few; v_call: TRBV14; cdr3_nt: TGTGCCAGCAGCCCGGGGGACAGGGTGTTGGGCTACACCTTC; cdr3_aa: CASSPGDRVLGYTF
j_call: TRBJ1-2; d_call: .; clone_size: few; v_call: TRBV19; cdr3_nt: TGTGCCAGTAGTCCACAGGGATGGAGCTACACCTTC; cdr3_aa: CASSPQGWSYTF
j_call: TRBJ2-7; d_call: TRBD1; clone_size: .; v_call: TRBV7-9; cdr3_nt: TGTGCCAGCAGCTTATGGGACAGGGATGACGAGCAGTACTTC; cdr3_aa: CASSLWDRDDEQYF
j_call: TRBJ1-2; d_call: .; clone_size: .; v_call: TRBV7-2; cdr3_nt: TGTGCCAGCAGCTTAGGGGGAGGGATTAACTATGGCTACACCTTC; cdr3_aa: CASSLGGGINYGYTF
j_call: TRBJ1-2; d_call: .; clone_size: few; v_call: TRBV25-1; cdr3_nt: TGTGCCAGCAGTTTAGGGGGACGGAGGTTCTATGGCTACACCTTC; cdr3_aa: CASSLGGRRFYGYTF
j_call: TRBJ2-7; d_call: .; clone_size: .; v_call: TRBV28; cdr3_nt: TGTGCCAGCAGTTTAAAGGGCCCCGGTTCGAAGCAGTACTTC; cdr3_aa: CASSLKGPGSKQYF
j_call: TRBJ1-2; d_call: .; clone_size: .; v_call: TRBV30; cdr3_nt: TGTGCCTGGGCTTCCAACTATGGCTACACCTTC; cdr3_aa: CAWASNYGYTF
j_call: TRBJ2-3; d_call: .; clone_size: .; v_call: TRBV9; cdr3_nt: TGTGCCAGCAGCCGGGACCCTTTAAGCACAGATACGCAGTATTTT; cdr3_aa: CASSRDPLSTDTQYF
j_call: TRBJ2-7; d_call: .; clone_size: .; v_call: TRBV6-6; cdr3_nt: TGTGCCAGCAGTTGGTCCTACGAGCAGTACTTC; cdr3_aa: CASSWSYEQYF